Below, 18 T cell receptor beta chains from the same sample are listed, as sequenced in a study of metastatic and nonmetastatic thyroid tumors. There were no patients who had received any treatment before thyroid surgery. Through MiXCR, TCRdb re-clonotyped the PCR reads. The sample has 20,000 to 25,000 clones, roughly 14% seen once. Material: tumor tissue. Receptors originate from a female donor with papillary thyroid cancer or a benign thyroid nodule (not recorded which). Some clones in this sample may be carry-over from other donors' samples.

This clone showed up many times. The CDR3 DNA reads as TGCAGTGCCCCGCAAGGCTCGGGACAGGGAGGCTATGGCTACACCTTC. It translates to CSAPQGSGQGGYGYTF. The J gene is TRBJ1-2, the V gene TRBV20-1, with 9 positions matching TRBD1. With 6 bases clipped from V and 4 bases from J, the junction kept 15 bases outside the gene matches. Germline CDR1 is DFQATT and CDR2 is SNEGSKA (reference sequence). The CDR3 length is 16 residues.

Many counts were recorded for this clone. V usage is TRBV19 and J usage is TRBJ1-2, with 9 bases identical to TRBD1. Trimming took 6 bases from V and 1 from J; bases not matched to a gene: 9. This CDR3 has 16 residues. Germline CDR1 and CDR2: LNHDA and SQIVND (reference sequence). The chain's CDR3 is CASRVQGAVHNYGYTF. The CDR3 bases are TGTGCCAGTAGAGTACAGGGGGCGGTTCATAACTATGGCTACACCTTC.

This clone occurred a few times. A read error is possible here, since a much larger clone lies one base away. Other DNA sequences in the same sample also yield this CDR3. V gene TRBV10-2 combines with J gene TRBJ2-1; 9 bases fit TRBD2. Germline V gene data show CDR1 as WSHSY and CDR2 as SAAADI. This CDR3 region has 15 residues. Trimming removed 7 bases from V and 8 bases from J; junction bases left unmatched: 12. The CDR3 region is CASKSETSGKDEQFF. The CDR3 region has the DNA TGCGCCAGCAAATCCGAGACTAGCGGTAAAGATGAGCAGTTCTTC.

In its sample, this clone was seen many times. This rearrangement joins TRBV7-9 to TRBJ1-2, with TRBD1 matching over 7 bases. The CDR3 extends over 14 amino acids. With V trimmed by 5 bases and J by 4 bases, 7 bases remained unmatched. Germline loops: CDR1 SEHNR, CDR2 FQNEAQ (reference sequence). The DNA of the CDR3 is TGTGCCAGCAGCGGAACAGGGGAGACCTATGGCTACACCTTC. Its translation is CASSGTGETYGYTF.

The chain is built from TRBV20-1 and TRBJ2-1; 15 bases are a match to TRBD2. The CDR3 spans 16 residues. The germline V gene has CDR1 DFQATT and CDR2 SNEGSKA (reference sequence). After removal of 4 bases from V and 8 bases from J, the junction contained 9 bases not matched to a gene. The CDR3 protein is CSAMRTSGRVNHEQFF. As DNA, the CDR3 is TGCAGTGCTATGAGGACTAGCGGGAGGGTAAACCATGAGCAGTTCTTC.

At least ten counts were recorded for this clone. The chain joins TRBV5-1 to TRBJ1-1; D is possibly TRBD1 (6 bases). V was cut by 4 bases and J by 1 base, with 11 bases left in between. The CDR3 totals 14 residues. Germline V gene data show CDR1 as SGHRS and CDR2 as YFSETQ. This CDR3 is CASSLRGPNTEAFF. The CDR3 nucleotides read TGCGCCAGCAGCCTTCGGGGGCCGAACACTGAAGCTTTCTTT.

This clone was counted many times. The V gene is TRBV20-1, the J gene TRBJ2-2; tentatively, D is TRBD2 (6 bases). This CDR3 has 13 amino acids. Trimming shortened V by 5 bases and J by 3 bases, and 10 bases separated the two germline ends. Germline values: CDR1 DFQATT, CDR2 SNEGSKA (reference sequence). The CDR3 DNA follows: TGCAGTGCTTCCCGGGAGTACACCGGGGAGCTGTTTTTT. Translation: CSASREYTGELFF.

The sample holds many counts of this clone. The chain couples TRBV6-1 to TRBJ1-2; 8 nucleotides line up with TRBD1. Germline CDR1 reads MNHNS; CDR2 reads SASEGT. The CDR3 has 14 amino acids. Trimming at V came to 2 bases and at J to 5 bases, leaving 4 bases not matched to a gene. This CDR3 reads CASSEFTGGYGYTF. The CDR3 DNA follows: TGTGCCAGCAGTGAATTCACAGGGGGATATGGCTACACCTTC.

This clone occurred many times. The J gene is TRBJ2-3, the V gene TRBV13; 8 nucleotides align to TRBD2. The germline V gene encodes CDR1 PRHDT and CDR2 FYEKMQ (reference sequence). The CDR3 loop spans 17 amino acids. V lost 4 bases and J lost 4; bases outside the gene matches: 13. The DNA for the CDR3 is TGTGCCAGCAGCTCGAGGGGCGGGGGGCCTGAGGCAGATACGCAGTATTTT. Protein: CASSSRGGGPEADTQYF.

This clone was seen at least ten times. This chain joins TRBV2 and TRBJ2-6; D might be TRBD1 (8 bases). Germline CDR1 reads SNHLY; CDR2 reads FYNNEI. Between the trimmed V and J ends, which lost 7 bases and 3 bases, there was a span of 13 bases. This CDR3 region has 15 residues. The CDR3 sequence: CASTNRGGGANVLTF. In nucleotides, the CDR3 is TGTGCCAGCACGAACAGGGGGGGTGGGGCCAACGTCCTGACTTTC.

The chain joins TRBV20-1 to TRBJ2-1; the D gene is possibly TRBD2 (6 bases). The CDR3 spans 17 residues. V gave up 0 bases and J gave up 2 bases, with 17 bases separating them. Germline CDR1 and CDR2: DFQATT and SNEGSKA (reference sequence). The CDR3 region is CSARDSRSGPTYNEQFF. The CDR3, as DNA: TGCAGTGCTAGAGATAGTAGAAGCGGGCCTACCTACAATGAGCAGTTCTTC.

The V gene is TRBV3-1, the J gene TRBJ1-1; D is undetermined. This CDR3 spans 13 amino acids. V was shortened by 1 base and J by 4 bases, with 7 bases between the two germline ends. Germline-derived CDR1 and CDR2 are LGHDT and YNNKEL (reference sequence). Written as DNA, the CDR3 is TGTGCCAGCAGCCAAGGGAGGGCCACTGAAGCTTTCTTT. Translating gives CASSQGRATEAFF.

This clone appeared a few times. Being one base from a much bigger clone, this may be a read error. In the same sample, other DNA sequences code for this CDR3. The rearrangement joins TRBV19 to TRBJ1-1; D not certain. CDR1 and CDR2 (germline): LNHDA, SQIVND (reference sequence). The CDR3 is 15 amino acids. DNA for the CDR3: TGCGCCAGTAGTATGGGCAACCCAGAGAACACTGAAGCTTTCTTT. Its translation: CASSMGNPENTEAFF.

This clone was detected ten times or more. CDR3 in DNA: TGTGCCAGCAGTTTAGGGGCCTTAGGCAGGGATGGCTACACCTTC. Protein sequence: CASSLGALGRDGYTF. The chain joins TRBV12-3 or TRBV12-4 to TRBJ1-2, with D perhaps matching TRBD1 (5 bases). This CDR3 has 15 amino acids. With 1 base removed from V and 6 bases from J, the gap between germline ends came to 15 bases.

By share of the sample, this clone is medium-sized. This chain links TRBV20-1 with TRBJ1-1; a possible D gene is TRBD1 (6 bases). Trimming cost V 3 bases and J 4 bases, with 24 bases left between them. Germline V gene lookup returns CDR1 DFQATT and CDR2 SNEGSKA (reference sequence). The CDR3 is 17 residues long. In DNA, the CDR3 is TGCAGTGCTAGCGGTGGCAGTGAGGGGGGATGGGGCACTGAAGCTTTCTTT. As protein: CSASGGSEGGWGTEAFF.

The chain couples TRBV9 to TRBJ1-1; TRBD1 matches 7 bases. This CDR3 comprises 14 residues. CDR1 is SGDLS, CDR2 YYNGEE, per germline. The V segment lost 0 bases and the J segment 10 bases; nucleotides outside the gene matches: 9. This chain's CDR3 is CASSVGHRTGLAFF. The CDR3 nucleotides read TGTGCCAGCAGCGTAGGCCATCGGACAGGTTTAGCTTTCTTT.

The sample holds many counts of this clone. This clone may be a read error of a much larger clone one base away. The CDR3 DNA follows: TGTGCCAGCAGGAAGGGGAAGTCAGGGGGCTATGGCTACACCTTC. Amino acids: CASRKGKSGGYGYTF. The rearrangement links TRBV6-1 to TRBJ1-2; 7 bases fit TRBD1. The CDR3 has 15 amino acids. V gave up 6 bases and J gave up 4 bases; unmatched junction bases: 11. Germline V gene lookup returns CDR1 MNHNS and CDR2 SASEGT.

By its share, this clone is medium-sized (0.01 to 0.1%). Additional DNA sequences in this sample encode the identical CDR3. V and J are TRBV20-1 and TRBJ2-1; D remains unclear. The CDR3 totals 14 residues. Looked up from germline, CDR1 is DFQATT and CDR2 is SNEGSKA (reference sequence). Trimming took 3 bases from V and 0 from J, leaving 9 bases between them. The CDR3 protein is CSARDLNSYNEQFF. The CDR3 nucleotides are TGCAGTGCTAGGGATTTGAACTCCTACAATGAGCAGTTCTTC.